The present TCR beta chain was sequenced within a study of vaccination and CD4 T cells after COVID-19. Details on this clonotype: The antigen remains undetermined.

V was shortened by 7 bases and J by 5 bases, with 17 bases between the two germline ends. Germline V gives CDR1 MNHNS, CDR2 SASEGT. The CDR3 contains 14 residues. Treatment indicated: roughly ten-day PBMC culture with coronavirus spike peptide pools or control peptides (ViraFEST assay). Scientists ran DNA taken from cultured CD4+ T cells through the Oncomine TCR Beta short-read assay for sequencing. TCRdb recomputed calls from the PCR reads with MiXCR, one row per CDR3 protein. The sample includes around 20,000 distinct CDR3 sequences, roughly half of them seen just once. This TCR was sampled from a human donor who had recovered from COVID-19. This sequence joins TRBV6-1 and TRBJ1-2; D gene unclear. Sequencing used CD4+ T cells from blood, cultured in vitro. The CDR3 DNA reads TGTGCCAGCAACCAAAATCCGGGGTTATATGGCTACACCTTC. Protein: CASNQNPGLYGYTF.